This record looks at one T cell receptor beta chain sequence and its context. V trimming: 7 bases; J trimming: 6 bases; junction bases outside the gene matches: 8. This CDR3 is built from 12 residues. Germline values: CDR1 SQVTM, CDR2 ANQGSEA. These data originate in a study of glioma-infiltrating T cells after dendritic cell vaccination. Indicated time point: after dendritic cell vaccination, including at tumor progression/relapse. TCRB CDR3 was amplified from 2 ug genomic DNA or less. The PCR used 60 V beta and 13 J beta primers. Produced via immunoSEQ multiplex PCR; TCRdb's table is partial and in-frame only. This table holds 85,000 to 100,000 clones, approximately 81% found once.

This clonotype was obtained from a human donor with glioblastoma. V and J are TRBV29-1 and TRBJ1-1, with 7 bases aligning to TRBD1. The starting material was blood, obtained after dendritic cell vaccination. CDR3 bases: TGCAGCGGAGGGACAGAGGGTCCTGAAGCTTTCTTT. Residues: CSGGTEGPEAFF.